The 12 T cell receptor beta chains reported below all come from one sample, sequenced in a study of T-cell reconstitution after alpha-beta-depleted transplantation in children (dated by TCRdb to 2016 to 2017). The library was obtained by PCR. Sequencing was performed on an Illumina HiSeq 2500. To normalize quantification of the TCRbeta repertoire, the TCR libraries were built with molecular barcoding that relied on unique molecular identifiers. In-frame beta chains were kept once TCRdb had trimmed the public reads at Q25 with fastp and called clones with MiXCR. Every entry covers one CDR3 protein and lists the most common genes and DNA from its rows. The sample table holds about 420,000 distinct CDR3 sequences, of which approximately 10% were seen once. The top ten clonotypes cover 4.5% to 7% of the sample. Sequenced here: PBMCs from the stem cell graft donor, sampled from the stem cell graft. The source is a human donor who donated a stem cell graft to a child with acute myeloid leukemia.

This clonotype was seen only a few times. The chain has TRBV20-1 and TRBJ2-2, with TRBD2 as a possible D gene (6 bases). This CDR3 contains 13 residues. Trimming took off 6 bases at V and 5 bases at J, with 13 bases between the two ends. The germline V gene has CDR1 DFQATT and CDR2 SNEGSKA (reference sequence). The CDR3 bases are TGCAGTGCCCGCGGGGATGGGACCGGGGAGCTGTTTTTT. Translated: CSARGDGTGELFF.

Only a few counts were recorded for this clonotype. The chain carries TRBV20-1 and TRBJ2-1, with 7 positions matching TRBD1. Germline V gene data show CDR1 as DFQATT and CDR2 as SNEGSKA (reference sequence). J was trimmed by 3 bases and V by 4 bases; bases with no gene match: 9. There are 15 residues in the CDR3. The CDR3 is CSAKGSTGYYNEQFF. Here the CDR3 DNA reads TGCAGTGCTAAGGGGTCGACAGGGTACTACAATGAGCAGTTCTTC.

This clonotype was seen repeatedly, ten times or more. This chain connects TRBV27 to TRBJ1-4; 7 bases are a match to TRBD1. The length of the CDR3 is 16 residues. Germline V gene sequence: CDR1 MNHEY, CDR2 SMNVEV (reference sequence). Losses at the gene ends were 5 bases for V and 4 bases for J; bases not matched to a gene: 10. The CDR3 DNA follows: TGTGCCAGCAGTACCCTATTGACAGGGCTTAATGAAAAACTGTTTTTT. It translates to CASSTLLTGLNEKLFF. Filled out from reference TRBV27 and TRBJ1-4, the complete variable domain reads EAQVTQNPRYLITVTGKKLTVTCSQNMNHEYMSWYRQDPGLGLRQIYYSMNVEVTDKGDVPEGYKVSRKEKRNFPLILESPSPNQTSLYFCASSTLLTGLNEKLFFGSGTQLSVL.

As DNA, the CDR3 is TGTGCCACCTCCCAACCCGGTGGAGGGTTCAATGAGCAGTTCTTC. As protein: CATSQPGGGFNEQFF. The chain recombines TRBV3-1 with TRBJ2-1, with TRBD2 as a possible D gene (6 bases). Trimming cost V 10 bases and J 6 bases, with 22 bases left between them. The CDR3 runs 15 residues. Germline V gene lookup returns CDR1 LGHDT and CDR2 YNNKEL (reference sequence).

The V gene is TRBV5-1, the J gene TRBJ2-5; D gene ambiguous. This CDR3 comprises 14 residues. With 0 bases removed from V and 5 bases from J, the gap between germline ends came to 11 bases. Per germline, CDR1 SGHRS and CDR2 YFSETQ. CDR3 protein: CASSLATVEETQYF. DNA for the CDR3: TGCGCCAGCAGCTTGGCCACGGTGGAGGAGACCCAGTACTTC.

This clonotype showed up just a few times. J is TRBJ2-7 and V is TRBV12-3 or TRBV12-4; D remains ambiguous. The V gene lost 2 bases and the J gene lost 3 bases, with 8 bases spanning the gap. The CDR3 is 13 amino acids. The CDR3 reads CASSLKGYYEQYV. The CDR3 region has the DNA TGTGCCAGCAGTTTAAAGGGATACTACGAGCAGTACGTC.

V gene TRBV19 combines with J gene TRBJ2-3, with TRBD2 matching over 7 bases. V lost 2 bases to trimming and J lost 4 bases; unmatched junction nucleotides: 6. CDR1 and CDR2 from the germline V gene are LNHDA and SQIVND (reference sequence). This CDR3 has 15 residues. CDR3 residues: CASSISLAESDTQYF. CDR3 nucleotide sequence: TGTGCCAGTAGTATAAGTCTAGCGGAGTCAGATACGCAGTATTTT.

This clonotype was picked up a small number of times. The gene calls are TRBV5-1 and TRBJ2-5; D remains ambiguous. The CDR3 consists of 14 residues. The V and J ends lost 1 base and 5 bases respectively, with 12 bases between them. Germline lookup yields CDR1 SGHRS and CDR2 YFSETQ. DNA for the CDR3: TGCGCCAGCAGCTTGTCCGGGTTCTGGGAGACCCAGTACTTC. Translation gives CASSLSGFWETQYF.

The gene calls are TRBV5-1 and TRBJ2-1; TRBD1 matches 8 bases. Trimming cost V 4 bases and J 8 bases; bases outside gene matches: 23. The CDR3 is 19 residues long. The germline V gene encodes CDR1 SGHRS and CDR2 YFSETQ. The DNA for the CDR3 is TGCGCCAGCAGCGACCCGACAGGGGCGATAAAAGGAGCCACGGATGAGCAGTTCTTC. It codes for CASSDPTGAIKGATDEQFF.

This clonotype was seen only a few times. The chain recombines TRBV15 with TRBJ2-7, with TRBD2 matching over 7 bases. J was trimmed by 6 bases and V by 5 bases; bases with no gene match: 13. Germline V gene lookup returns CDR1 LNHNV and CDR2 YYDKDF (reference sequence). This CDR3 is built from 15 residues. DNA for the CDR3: TGTGCCACCAGCGGGAAAGCGGGAAGGCAGAGCGAGCAGTACTTC. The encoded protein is CATSGKAGRQSEQYF.

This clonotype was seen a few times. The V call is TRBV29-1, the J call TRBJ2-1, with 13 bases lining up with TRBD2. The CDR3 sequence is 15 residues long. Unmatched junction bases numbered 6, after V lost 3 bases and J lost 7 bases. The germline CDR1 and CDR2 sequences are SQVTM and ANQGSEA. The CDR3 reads CSVDTSGRVVNEQFF. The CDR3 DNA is TGCAGCGTTGATACTAGCGGGAGGGTCGTAAATGAGCAGTTCTTC.

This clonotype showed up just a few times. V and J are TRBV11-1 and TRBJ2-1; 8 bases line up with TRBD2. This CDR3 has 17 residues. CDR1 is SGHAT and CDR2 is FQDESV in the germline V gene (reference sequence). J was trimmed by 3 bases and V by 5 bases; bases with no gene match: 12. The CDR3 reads CASSPGGRRGLYNEQFF. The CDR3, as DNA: TGTGCCAGCAGCCCGGGGGGGCGAAGGGGCCTCTACAATGAGCAGTTCTTC.